One sample yielded the 24 T cell receptor beta chains listed below, sequenced in a study of cytomegalovirus exposure and HLA in healthy donors. Vbeta (60) and Jbeta (13) primers were used in the PCR. Sequencing used immunoSEQ multiplex PCR; TCRdb keeps in-frame clones, though not all of them. The sample shows some 140,000 clones, 75% to 85% of them seen only once. Sequencing was performed on PBMCs. The receptors come from a female donor in good health and CMV-seronegative.

The CDR3 region is CSGSFNEKLFF. Written as DNA, the CDR3 is TGCAGTGGGAGTTTTAATGAAAAACTGTTTTTT. The chain couples TRBV20-1 to TRBJ1-4; D uncertain. Trimming cost V 7 bases and J 4 bases, with 7 bases left between them. This CDR3 region has 11 residues. The V gene's germline CDR1 is DFQATT and CDR2 SNEGSKA (reference sequence).

The gene calls are TRBV7-2 and TRBJ2-3; D possibly corresponds to TRBD1 (5 bases). CDR1 and CDR2 (germline): SGHTA, FQGNSA. The CDR3 is 13 residues long. Trimming left V 5 bases short and J 6 bases short, with 12 bases between. CDR3 loop: CASSGQGPDTQYF. Here the CDR3 DNA reads TGTGCCAGCAGCGGGCAGGGCCCCGATACGCAGTATTTT.

The chain employs TRBV5-8 and TRBJ2-7, with 7 bases aligning to TRBD1. In germline, CDR1 is SGHTS, CDR2 YDEGEE. The junction had 7 bases not matched to a gene; V was cut back by 4 bases and J by 3 bases. The length of the CDR3 is 14 residues. CDR3: CASSLGQDFYEQYF. The CDR3 region has the DNA TGTGCCAGCAGCCTAGGACAGGATTTCTACGAGCAGTACTTC.

V and J are TRBV28 and TRBJ1-5; a weak D match, TRBD1 (6 bases). V lost 5 bases, J lost 10 bases, and 18 bases lay in between. Looked up from germline, CDR1 is MDHEN and CDR2 is SYDVKM. The CDR3 totals 14 residues. This CDR3 is CASSPQGDIEPQHF. The CDR3 DNA is TGTGCCAGCAGTCCACAGGGAGACATCGAACCCCAGCATTTT.

The chain uses TRBV6-1 and TRBJ2-7; 9 bases are a match to TRBD1. The ends lost 2 bases at V and 5 bases at J; junction bases unmatched: 4. The CDR3 has 14 residues. Germline V gene lookup returns CDR1 MNHNS and CDR2 SASEGT. The DNA for the CDR3 is TGTGCCAGCAGTGAATTGTACAGGGGGCACGAGCAGTACTTC. Amino acids: CASSELYRGHEQYF.

This chain connects TRBV6-5 to TRBJ1-2; D gene ambiguous. Between the trimmed V and J ends, which lost 5 bases and 6 bases, there was a span of 10 bases. The CDR3 length is 12 residues. Germline values: CDR1 MNHEY, CDR2 SVGAGI. The CDR3 sequence is CASSPGEDGYTF. CDR3 DNA sequence: TGTGCCAGCAGTCCCGGTGAGGATGGCTACACCTTC.

V gene TRBV7-9 combines with J gene TRBJ2-7; maybe TRBD2 (6 bases). The CDR3 is 15 amino acids. The germline V gene has CDR1 SEHNR and CDR2 FQNEAQ (reference sequence). Trimming removed 4 bases from V and 3 bases from J, with 16 bases in between. CDR3 protein: CASSSGLGRFYEQYF. CDR3 DNA: TGTGCCAGCAGCTCGGGACTGGGCAGATTCTACGAGCAGTACTTC.

The chain recombines TRBV7-9 with TRBJ1-1, with D possibly matching TRBD1 (5 bases). Deletions cut 5 bases from V and 4 bases from J, with 11 bases between. In germline, CDR1 is SEHNR, CDR2 FQNEAQ (reference sequence). This CDR3 contains 13 residues. CDR3 amino acids: CASSPRTTTEAFF. DNA of the CDR3: TGTGCCAGCAGCCCGAGGACAACCACTGAAGCTTTCTTT.

This rearrangement joins TRBV9 to TRBJ2-7, with D perhaps matching TRBD2 (6 bases). Germline V gene lookup returns CDR1 SGDLS and CDR2 YYNGEE. CDR3 size: 14 residues. V dropped 4 bases and J dropped 3 bases, with 14 bases sitting between them. The CDR3 sequence: CASSPRDFSYEQYF. The CDR3 nucleotides read TGTGCCAGCAGCCCTAGGGACTTCAGCTACGAGCAGTACTTC.

The chain links TRBV7-2 to TRBJ1-2, with TRBD1 identical over 10 bases. Germline values: CDR1 SGHTA, CDR2 FQGNSA. V lost 4 bases to trimming and J lost 4 bases; unmatched junction nucleotides: 6. This CDR3 has 15 residues. CDR3 nucleotides: TGTGCCAGCAGCTCTACGGACAGGGGGGTCTATGGCTACACCTTC. As protein: CASSSTDRGVYGYTF. Full variable domain (remainder filled in from reference TRBV7-2 and TRBJ1-2): GAGVSQSPSNKVTEKGKDVELRCDPISGHTALYWYRQSLGQGLEFLIYFQGNSAPDKSGLPSDRFSAERTGGSVSTLTIQRTQQEDSAVYLCASSSTDRGVYGYTFGSGTRLTVV.

The chain uses TRBV11-3 and TRBJ1-2, with 7 bases fitting TRBD1. Germline V CDR1 and CDR2: SGHNT, YENEEA. The CDR3 is 16 amino acids. With V trimmed by 2 bases and J by 4 bases, 10 bases remained unmatched. CDR3 in DNA: TGTGCCAGCAGCTTACTACGTCCACAGGGGATCTATGGCTACACCTTC. Its protein is CASSLLRPQGIYGYTF.

The gene calls are TRBV18 and TRBJ2-7; 7 bases agree with TRBD1. Germline V gives CDR1 KGHSH, CDR2 LQKENI. With 1 base clipped from V and 6 bases from J, the junction kept 15 bases outside the gene matches. The CDR3 has 17 residues. The CDR3 protein is CASSPRSVRQGRVEQYF. The CDR3 DNA sequence: TGTGCCAGCTCACCACGTTCGGTACGACAGGGACGGGTCGAGCAGTACTTC.

This clone has only a few counts. V usage is TRBV4-1 and J usage is TRBJ1-4; TRBD1 matches 12 bases. Germline assignment: CDR1 MGHRA and CDR2 YSYEKL. The CDR3 has 15 residues. J lost 8 bases, V lost 1 base, and 2 bases had no gene match. The CDR3 loop reads CASSQAGTGGEKLFF. The CDR3, as DNA: TGCGCCAGCAGCCAAGCCGGGACAGGGGGCGAAAAACTGTTTTTT.

The chain joins TRBV27 to TRBJ2-7, with 8 nucleotides matching TRBD1. Germline values: CDR1 MNHEY, CDR2 SMNVEV (reference sequence). J lost 4 bases, V lost 6 bases, and 8 bases had no gene match. The CDR3 totals 14 residues. The CDR3 loop is CASSHDRGGYEQYF. The CDR3 coding sequence is TGTGCCAGCAGCCACGACAGGGGTGGGTACGAGCAGTACTTC.

The J gene is TRBJ2-7, the V gene TRBV7-2, with 15 bases lining up with TRBD2. CDR3 size: 16 residues. Losses at the gene ends were 5 bases for V and 2 bases for J; bases not matched to a gene: 4. The germline CDR1 and CDR2 sequences are SGHTA and FQGNSA. CDR3 amino acids: CASSPGLAGGPYEQYF. For the CDR3, the DNA is TGTGCCAGCAGCCCGGGACTAGCGGGAGGCCCCTACGAGCAGTACTTC.

The chain links TRBV7-2 to TRBJ1-2, with D possibly matching TRBD1 (6 bases). In germline, CDR1 is SGHTA, CDR2 FQGNSA. Trimming cost V 5 bases and J 8 bases, with 21 bases left between them. The CDR3 is 15 amino acids. The CDR3 loop is CASSTATGGAYGYTF. CDR3 in DNA: TGTGCCAGCAGCACCGCGACCGGGGGGGCTTACGGCTACACCTTC.

The chain uses TRBV28 and TRBJ2-3; 9 bases line up with TRBD1. The CDR3 loop spans 17 amino acids. In germline, CDR1 is MDHEN, CDR2 SYDVKM. The V and J ends lost 1 base and 3 bases, in that order; junction bases with no gene match: 8. CDR3 nucleotides: TGTGCCAGCAGTTTATCTGGGACAGGGTTTTTTACAGATACGCAGTATTTT. Translated, it gives CASSLSGTGFFTDTQYF.

The V and J genes are TRBV5-8 and TRBJ2-2, with D unclear. This CDR3 comprises 14 residues. CDR1 and CDR2 from the germline V gene are SGHTS and YDEGEE. Trimming removed 4 bases at V and 4 bases at J, with 11 bases between. This CDR3 is CASSLKLLTGELFF. The CDR3 region has the DNA TGTGCCAGCAGCCTCAAACTGCTCACCGGGGAGCTGTTTTTT.

The V gene is TRBV5-1, the J gene TRBJ2-1, with D perhaps matching TRBD2 (6 bases). V was pared by 4 bases and J by 5 bases, with 13 bases between. The CDR3 has 14 amino acids. Per germline, CDR1 SGHRS and CDR2 YFSETQ. CDR3 loop: CASSRGEANNEQFF. The CDR3 region has the DNA TGCGCCAGCAGCCGAGGGGAGGCTAACAATGAGCAGTTCTTC.

The rearrangement uses TRBV7-9 and TRBJ1-1, with a tentative D call TRBD1 (5 bases). CDR3 length equals 14 residues. V was clipped by 6 bases and J by 5 bases, with 16 bases between them. Germline V CDR1 and CDR2: SEHNR, FQNEAQ (reference sequence). This CDR3 is CASSGSTGGTEAFF. Written as DNA, the CDR3 is TGTGCCAGCAGTGGTTCCACGGGGGGGACTGAAGCTTTCTTT.

V is TRBV7-2 and J is TRBJ1-1; 7 bases are a match to TRBD1. The CDR3 spans 15 residues. Germline CDR1 reads SGHTA; CDR2 reads FQGNSA. The J segment lost 1 base and the V segment lost 2 bases, leaving 4 bases of the junction unmatched. The CDR3 DNA sequence: TGTGCCAGCAGCTTAACAAGGACAGGGAACACTGAAGCTTTCTTT. Its translation: CASSLTRTGNTEAFF.

This clone was found once. Written as DNA, the CDR3 is TGTGCCAGCAGCAAATATTTTAGCGGGAGGGAAGAGACCCAGTACTTC. Amino acid sequence: CASSKYFSGREETQYF. This chain joins TRBV7-9 and TRBJ2-5; 11 bases are a match to TRBD2. CDR1 is SEHNR and CDR2 is FQNEAQ in the germline V gene (reference sequence). There are 16 residues in the CDR3. J lost 3 bases, V lost 5 bases, and 8 bases had no gene match. Full variable domain (missing parts from reference TRBV7-9 and TRBJ2-5): DTGVSQNPRHKITKRGQNVTFRCDPISEHNRLYWYRQTLGQGPEFLTYFQNEAQLEKSRLLSDRFSAERPKGSFSTLEIQRTEQGDSAMYLCASSKYFSGREETQYFGPGTRLLVL.

The rearrangement joins TRBV5-1 to TRBJ2-1; 11 bases map to TRBD2. Trimming at V came to 4 bases and at J to 7 bases, leaving 7 bases not matched to a gene. The CDR3 extends over 15 amino acids. Germline CDR1 is SGHRS and CDR2 is YFSETQ. The CDR3 loop is CASSTGLAEWNEQFF. CDR3 nucleotide sequence: TGCGCCAGCAGCACGGGACTAGCGGAGTGGAATGAGCAGTTCTTC.

The V and J genes are TRBV4-1 and TRBJ2-1, with 12 positions matching TRBD2. J was trimmed by 1 base and V by 3 bases; bases with no gene match: 7. CDR1 and CDR2 from the germline V gene are MGHRA and YSYEKL. The CDR3 sequence is 18 residues long. The CDR3: CASSQRLAGGLSYNEQFF. DNA for the CDR3: TGCGCCAGCAGCCAGCGGCTAGCGGGAGGGCTATCCTACAATGAGCAGTTCTTC.